These 15 T cell receptor beta chains share one sample of origin, sequenced in a study of T cells in tumors and immune-related adverse events. Sequencing used immunoSEQ multiplex PCR; TCRdb keeps in-frame clones, though not all of them. This sample yields 2,000 to 2,500 clones, of which about four fifths are seen a single time; 5.5% to 8.5% belongs to the top ten. The specimen was tumor tissue, collected from a patient treated with anti-PD-1 therapy. These receptor sequences come from a female donor with metastatic renal cell carcinoma.

The chain's CDR3 is CASSVDSGGGYGYTF. CDR3 DNA sequence: TGTGCCAGCAGCGTAGATTCAGGGGGCGGCTATGGCTACACCTTC. The chain couples TRBV9 to TRBJ1-2; 8 nucleotides line up with TRBD1. Trimming at V came to 0 bases and at J to 4 bases, leaving 5 bases not matched to a gene. Germline CDR1 SGDLS, CDR2 YYNGEE. This CDR3 spans 15 amino acids.

This chain joins TRBV4-2 and TRBJ2-1, with 8 bases aligning to TRBD2. V dropped 0 bases and J dropped 3; count of bases not matched to a gene: 10. CDR1 and CDR2 from the germline V gene are LGHNA and YNFKEQ. The CDR3 has 18 residues. The DNA for the CDR3 is TGTGCCAGCAGCCAAGAGGGTCTGGCGGGGGGCCACTACAATGAGCAGTTCTTC. Translation gives CASSQEGLAGGHYNEQFF.

The CDR3 is CATSRDRGGNTIYF. The CDR3 DNA reads TGTGCCACCAGCAGAGACAGGGGTGGAAACACCATATATTTT. The chain links TRBV15 to TRBJ1-3; TRBD1 is a possible D gene (6 bases). The CDR3 length is 14 residues. The V gene lost 0 bases and the J gene lost 3 bases, with 6 bases spanning the gap. Germline loops: CDR1 LNHNV, CDR2 YYDKDF (reference sequence).

The rearrangement joins TRBV28 to TRBJ1-3; tentative D call: TRBD1 (5 bases). CDR3 length: 17 residues. Trimming removed 2 bases at V and 3 bases at J, with 17 bases between. The germline gives CDR1 MDHEN, CDR2 SYDVKM. CDR3 loop: CASSLRSKGPSGNTIYF. The CDR3 nucleotides are TGTGCCAGCAGTTTAAGGTCTAAGGGGCCGAGTGGAAACACCATATATTTT.

CDR3 in amino acids: CASSLGLGELFF. CDR3 DNA: TGTGCCAGCAGCTTAGGGCTAGGGGAGCTGTTTTTT. V usage is TRBV11-2 and J usage is TRBJ2-2; no clear D. The length of the CDR3 is 12 residues. Germline V gene data show CDR1 as SGHAT and CDR2 as FQNNGV. Trimming shortened V by 1 base and J by 8 bases, and 5 bases separated the two germline ends.

J is TRBJ1-2 and V is TRBV5-1; D possibly corresponds to TRBD1 (5 bases). Germline values: CDR1 SGHRS, CDR2 YFSETQ. V shed 0 bases and J shed 4 bases, with 13 bases lying between them. The CDR3 spans 15 residues. CDR3 loop: CASSLEPDSLYGYTF. DNA for the CDR3: TGCGCCAGCAGCTTGGAACCCGACAGTCTCTATGGCTACACCTTC.

The chain carries TRBV27 and TRBJ1-5; D gene ambiguous. The CDR3 consists of 13 residues. Germline CDR1 MNHEY, CDR2 SMNVEV (reference sequence). V was cut by 0 bases and J by 7 bases, with 7 bases left in between. The CDR3 DNA follows: TGTGCCAGCAGTTTATCTCCAGACCAGCCCCAGCATTTT. This codes for CASSLSPDQPQHF.

The chain combines TRBV10-3 with TRBJ1-3; the match to TRBD1 covers 11 bases. CDR1 is ENHRY, CDR2 SYGVKD, per germline. Trimming removed 2 bases from V and 0 bases from J; junction bases left unmatched: 0. This CDR3 contains 16 residues. This CDR3 reads CAISEGTGGSGNTIYF. In nucleotides, the CDR3 is TGTGCCATCAGTGAGGGGACAGGGGGCTCTGGAAACACCATATATTTT.

V gene TRBV5-4 combines with J gene TRBJ2-7, with a possible D match to TRBD1 (6 bases). The CDR3 is 14 residues long. Trimming stripped 1 base from V and 0 bases from J, with 8 bases between. Germline loops: CDR1 SGHNT, CDR2 YYREEE (reference sequence). CDR3 region: CASSLQGLSYEQYF. CDR3 DNA sequence: TGTGCCAGCAGCTTGCAGGGGCTCTCCTACGAGCAGTACTTC.

This chain uses TRBV7-2 with TRBJ2-7, with D perhaps matching TRBD1 or TRBD2 (6 bases each). V shed 1 base and J shed 2 bases, with 9 bases lying between them. The germline CDR1 and CDR2 sequences are SGHTA and FQGNSA. This CDR3 is built from 14 residues. The CDR3 here is CASSLGGGPYEQYF. CDR3 DNA: TGTGCCAGCAGCTTAGGTGGGGGGCCCTACGAGCAGTACTTC. Full variable domain (remainder filled in from reference TRBV7-2 and TRBJ2-7): GAGVSQSPSNKVTEKGKDVELRCDPISGHTALYWYRQSLGQGLEFLIYFQGNSAPDKSGLPSDRFSAERTGGSVSTLTIQRTQQEDSAVYLCASSLGGGPYEQYFGPGTRLTVT.

The CDR3 nucleotides read TGTGCCAGTAGTACCGGACAGGATCCAGATACGCAGTATTTT. Amino acid sequence: CASSTGQDPDTQYF. The rearrangement uses TRBV19 and TRBJ2-3, with 7 bases aligning to TRBD1. In germline, CDR1 is LNHDA, CDR2 SQIVND (reference sequence). The trim removed 4 bases at V and 4 bases at J, leaving 5 bases unmatched. The CDR3 has 14 residues.

This clone was observed a few times. This chain connects TRBV11-2 to TRBJ2-2; D might be TRBD2 (5 bases). The V end was cut by 3 bases, the J end by 6 bases, with 8 bases between. This CDR3 is built from 13 residues. Germline V gene data show CDR1 as SGHAT and CDR2 as FQNNGV. CDR3 residues: CASSFERPGELFF. CDR3 in DNA: TGTGCCAGCAGCTTTGAGCGGCCCGGGGAGCTGTTTTTT.

V is TRBV4-2 and J is TRBJ2-3; D remains ambiguous. The length of the CDR3 is 14 residues. The V gene's germline CDR1 is LGHNA and CDR2 YNFKEQ. Between the trimmed V and J ends, which lost 1 base and 1 base, there was a span of 6 bases. The CDR3 region has the DNA TGTGCCAGCAGCCAAGCGATCGGCACAGATACGCAGTATTTT. This gives the protein CASSQAIGTDTQYF.

This chain joins TRBV5-1 and TRBJ1-2, with D tentatively TRBD1 (5 bases). Germline CDR1 reads SGHRS; CDR2 reads YFSETQ. This CDR3 has 13 amino acids. V dropped 0 bases and J dropped 8 bases, with 11 bases sitting between them. The CDR3: CASSLGGALGYTF. The CDR3 nucleotides read TGCGCCAGCAGCTTGGGAGGGGCGCTGGGCTACACCTTC.

The chain links TRBV5-1 to TRBJ2-2; 11 bases fit TRBD1. The trim removed 4 bases at V and 4 bases at J, leaving 6 bases unmatched. CDR1 and CDR2 from the germline V gene are SGHRS and YFSETQ. The CDR3 has 16 residues. CDR3 residues: CASSGRTGGITGELFF. The DNA of the CDR3 is TGCGCCAGCAGCGGGAGGACAGGGGGCATCACCGGGGAGCTGTTTTTT.